The present T cell receptor (beta chain) was sequenced within a study of beta chain features in type 1 diabetes. The study reverse transcribed the entire isolated RNA, so it sequenced expressed TCRB transcripts. Produced via immunoSEQ multiplex PCR; TCRdb's table is partial and in-frame only. The table lists some 150,000 clones, 40% to 55% of them singletons. This clone came up a few times. This sequence originates from a man aged 18-30 years in good health. Sequencing used Tregs from blood.

CDR3: CASSQEIAGATNTGELFF. DNA for the CDR3: TGCGCCAGCAGCCAAGAAATAGCGGGGGCTACGAACACCGGGGAGCTGTTTTTT. This chain uses TRBV4-1 with TRBJ2-2, with TRBD2 matching 9 bases. V gave up 0 bases and J gave up 0 bases; unmatched junction bases: 5. Germline CDR1 and CDR2: MGHRA and YSYEKL. This CDR3 is built from 18 residues.